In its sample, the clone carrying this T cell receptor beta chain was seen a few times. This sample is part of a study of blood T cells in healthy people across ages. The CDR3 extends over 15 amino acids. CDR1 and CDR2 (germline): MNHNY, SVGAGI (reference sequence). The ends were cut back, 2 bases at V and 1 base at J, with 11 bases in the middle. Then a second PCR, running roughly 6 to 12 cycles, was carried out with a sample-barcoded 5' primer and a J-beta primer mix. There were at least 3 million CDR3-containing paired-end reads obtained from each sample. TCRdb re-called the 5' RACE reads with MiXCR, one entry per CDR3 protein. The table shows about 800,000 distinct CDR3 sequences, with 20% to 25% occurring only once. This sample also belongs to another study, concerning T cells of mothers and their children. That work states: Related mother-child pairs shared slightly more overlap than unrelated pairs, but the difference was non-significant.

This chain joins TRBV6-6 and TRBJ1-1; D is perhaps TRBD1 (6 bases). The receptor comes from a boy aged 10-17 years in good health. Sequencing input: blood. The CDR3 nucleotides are TGTGCCAGCAGTTACCCCGGACAGCCGAACACTGAAGCTTTCTTT. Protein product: CASSYPGQPNTEAFF.